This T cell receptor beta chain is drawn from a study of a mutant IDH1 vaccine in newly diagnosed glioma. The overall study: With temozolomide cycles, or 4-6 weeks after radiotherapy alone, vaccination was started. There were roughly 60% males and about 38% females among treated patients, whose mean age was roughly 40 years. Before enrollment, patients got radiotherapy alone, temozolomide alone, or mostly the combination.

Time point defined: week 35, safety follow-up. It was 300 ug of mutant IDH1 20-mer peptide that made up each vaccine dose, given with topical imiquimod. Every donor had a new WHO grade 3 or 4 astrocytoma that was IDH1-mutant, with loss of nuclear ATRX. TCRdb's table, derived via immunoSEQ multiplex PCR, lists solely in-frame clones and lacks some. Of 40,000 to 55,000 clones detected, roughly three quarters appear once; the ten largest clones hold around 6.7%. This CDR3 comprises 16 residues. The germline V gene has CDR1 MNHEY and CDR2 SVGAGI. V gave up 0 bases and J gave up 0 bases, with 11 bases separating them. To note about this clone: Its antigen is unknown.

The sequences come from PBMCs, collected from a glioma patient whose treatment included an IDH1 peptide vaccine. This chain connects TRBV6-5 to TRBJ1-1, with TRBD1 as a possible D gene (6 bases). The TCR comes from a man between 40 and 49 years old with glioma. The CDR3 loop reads CASSYSGGRLNTEAFF. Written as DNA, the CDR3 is TGTGCCAGCAGTTACTCGGGGGGCAGGTTGAACACTGAAGCTTTCTTT.